A single sample gave rise to the 6 T cell receptor beta chains below, sequenced in a study of blood T cell repertoires in COVID-19. Method: immunoSEQ multiplex PCR; TCRdb's copy keeps in-frame clones and lacks some. Counted here are about 240,000 clones, around 87% occurring once; the ten biggest clones make up under 9%. The sequenced material came from peripheral blood. The source of these receptors is a woman aged 70-85 years with active or convalescent COVID-19.

This clone occurred once. The V call is TRBV7-9, the J call TRBJ1-4; D is ambiguous. The CDR3 spans 15 residues. Germline V gene sequence: CDR1 SEHNR, CDR2 FQNEAQ (reference sequence). Between the trimmed V and J ends, which lost 5 bases and 4 bases, there was a span of 14 bases. The CDR3, as DNA: TGTGCCAGCAGCCCTAGTGGTAATGGTAATGAAAAACTGTTTTTT. Its translation: CASSPSGNGNEKLFF.

This clone has only one observation. The rearrangement uses TRBV5-6 and TRBJ2-6; 7 bases line up with TRBD1. The V gene end was trimmed by 3 bases and the J gene end by 4 bases; junction bases not matched to a gene: 1. This CDR3 contains 14 residues. Germline loops: CDR1 SGHDT, CDR2 YYEEEE. Here the CDR3 reads CASSSTGGANVLTF. CDR3 nucleotide sequence: TGTGCCAGCAGCTCGACAGGGGGGGCCAACGTCCTGACTTTC.

The CDR3 loop reads CASRRDTNTGELFF. Here the CDR3 DNA reads TGTGCCAGCAGGCGAGACACGAACACCGGGGAGCTGTTTTTT. V gene TRBV6-5 combines with J gene TRBJ2-2, with D hard to call. There are 14 residues in the CDR3. V was cut by 6 bases and J by 0 bases, with 8 bases left in between. In germline, CDR1 is MNHEY, CDR2 SVGAGI.

This chain joins TRBV3-1 (or the pseudogene TRBV3-2) and TRBJ2-7, with D possibly matching TRBD1 (6 bases). The V gene's germline CDR1 is LGHDT and CDR2 YNNKEL (reference sequence). Trimming pared 4 bases from V and 1 base from J, leaving 14 bases between. The CDR3 totals 15 residues. The CDR3 spells CASSPTGTFSYEQYF. The DNA for the CDR3 is TGTGCCAGCAGCCCTACCGGGACATTTTCCTACGAGCAGTACTTC.

The V and J genes are TRBV5-1 and TRBJ1-1, with D possibly being TRBD1 (6 bases). Trimming removed 3 bases from V and 4 bases from J, with 10 bases in between. Looked up from germline, CDR1 is SGHRS and CDR2 is YFSETQ. CDR3 length: 13 residues. The CDR3 DNA follows: TGCGCCAGCAGCTCCGGGACACCCACTGAAGCTTTCTTT. It encodes CASSSGTPTEAFF.

The genes are TRBV2 and TRBJ2-5; no firm D call. Germline V gene data show CDR1 as SNHLY and CDR2 as FYNNEI. V gave up 8 bases and J gave up 3 bases, with 10 bases separating them. The CDR3 consists of 12 residues. The CDR3 DNA reads TGTGCCAGCGGTCGCCGAGAAGAGACCCAGTACTTC. The encoded protein is CASGRREETQYF.